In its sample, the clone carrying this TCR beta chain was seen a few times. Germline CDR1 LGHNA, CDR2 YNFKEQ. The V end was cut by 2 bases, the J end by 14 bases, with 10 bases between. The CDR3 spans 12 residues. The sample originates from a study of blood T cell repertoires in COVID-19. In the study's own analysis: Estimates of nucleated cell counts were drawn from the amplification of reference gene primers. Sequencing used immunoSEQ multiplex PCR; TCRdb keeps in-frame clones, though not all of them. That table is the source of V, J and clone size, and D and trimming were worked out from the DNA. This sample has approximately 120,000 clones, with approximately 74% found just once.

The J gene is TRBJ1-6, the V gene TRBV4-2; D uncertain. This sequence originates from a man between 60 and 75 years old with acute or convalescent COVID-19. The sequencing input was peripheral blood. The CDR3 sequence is CASSQPEESLHF. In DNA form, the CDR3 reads TGTGCCAGCAGCCAACCGGAGGAATCCCTCCACTTT.